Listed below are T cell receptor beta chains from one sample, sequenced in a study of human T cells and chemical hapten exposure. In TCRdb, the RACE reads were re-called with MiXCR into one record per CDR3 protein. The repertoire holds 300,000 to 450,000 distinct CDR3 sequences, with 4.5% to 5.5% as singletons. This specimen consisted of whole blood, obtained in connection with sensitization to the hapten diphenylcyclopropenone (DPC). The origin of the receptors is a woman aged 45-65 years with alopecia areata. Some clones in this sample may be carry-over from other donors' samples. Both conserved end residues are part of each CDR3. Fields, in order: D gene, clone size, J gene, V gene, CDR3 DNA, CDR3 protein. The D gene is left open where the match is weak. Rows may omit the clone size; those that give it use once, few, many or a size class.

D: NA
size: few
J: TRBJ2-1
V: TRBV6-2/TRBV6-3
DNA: TGTGCCAGCAGTTACACTGCCTTCTCTACCCAAGCATCCTACAATGAGCAGTTCTTC
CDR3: CASSYTAFSTQASYNEQFF

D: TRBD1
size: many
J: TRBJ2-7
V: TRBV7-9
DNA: TGTGCCAGCAGACCATGGGGACAGGGGGCTTACGAGCAGTACTTC
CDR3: CASRPWGQGAYEQYF

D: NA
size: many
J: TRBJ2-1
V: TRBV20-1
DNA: TGCAGTGCTAGTTGGCTAGCGTATGAGCAGTTCTTC
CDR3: CSASWLAYEQFF

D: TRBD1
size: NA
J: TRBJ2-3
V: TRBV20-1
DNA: TGCAGTGAGGTTGGACAGGGAGGCACAGATACGCAGTATTTT
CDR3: CSEVGQGGTDTQYF

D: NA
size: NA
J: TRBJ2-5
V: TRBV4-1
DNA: TGCGCCAGCAGCCAAGAAACTGTCCAAGAGACCCAGTACTTC
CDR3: CASSQETVQETQYF

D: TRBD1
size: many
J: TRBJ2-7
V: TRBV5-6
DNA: TGTGCCAGCAGCTTGGTGGCGACAGGGTCGCACGAGCAGTACTTC
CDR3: CASSLVATGSHEQYF

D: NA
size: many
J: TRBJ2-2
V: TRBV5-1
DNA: TGTGCCAGCAGCTTGGACGGCACCGGGGAGCTGTTTTTT
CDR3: CASSLDGTGELFF

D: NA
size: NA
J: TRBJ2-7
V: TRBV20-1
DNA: TGCAGTGCTAGTCGTGGGGACGAGCAGTACTTC
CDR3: CSASRGDEQYF

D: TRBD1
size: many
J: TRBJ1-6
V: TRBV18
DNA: TGTGCCAGCTCACTTGGACAGGGTAGCTCCTATAATTCACCCCTCCACTTT
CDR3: CASSLGQGSSYNSPLHF

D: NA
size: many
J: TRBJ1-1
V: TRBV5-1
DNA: TGTGCCAGCAGCTGGACAGCTAACACTGAAGCTTTCTTT
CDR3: CASSWTANTEAFF

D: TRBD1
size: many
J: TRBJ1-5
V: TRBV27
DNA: TGTGCCAGCAGAGGACAGGGAGGGAATCAGCCCCAGCATTTT
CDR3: CASRGQGGNQPQHF

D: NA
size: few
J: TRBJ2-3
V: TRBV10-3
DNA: TGTGCCATCAGCGGAAGGGAGAATTTTGTCACAGATACGCAGTATTTT
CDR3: CAISGRENFVTDTQYF

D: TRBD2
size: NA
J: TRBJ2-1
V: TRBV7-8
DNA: TGTGCCAGCAGCTTAGTGGCGGGAGGGCCGGTAAATGAGCAGTTCTTC
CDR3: CASSLVAGGPVNEQFF

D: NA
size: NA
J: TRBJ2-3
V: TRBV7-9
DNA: TGTGCCAGCAGCTTACCGAACTCAGATACGCAGTATTTT
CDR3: CASSLPNSDTQYF

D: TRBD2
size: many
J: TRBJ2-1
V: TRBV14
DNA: TGTGCCAGCAGCCAAGGACTAGCGGGAATAGAGCAGTTCTTC
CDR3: CASSQGLAGIEQFF

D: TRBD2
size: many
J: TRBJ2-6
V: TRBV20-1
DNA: TGCAGTGCTCCGTCGAGCGGGGGCTCTGGGGCCAACGTCCTGACTTTC
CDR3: CSAPSSGGSGANVLTF

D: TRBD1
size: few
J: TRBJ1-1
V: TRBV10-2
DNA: TGCGCCAGCAGCGAGGGACAGGCGAACACTGAAGCTTTCTTT
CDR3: CASSEGQANTEAFF

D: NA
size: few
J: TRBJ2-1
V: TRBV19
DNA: TGTGCCAGTAGTATTAGCACCAGTTCCTACAATGAGCAGTTCTTC
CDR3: CASSISTSSYNEQFF

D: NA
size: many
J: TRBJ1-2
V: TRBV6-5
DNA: TGTGCCAGCGAAGACAACTATGGCTACACCTTC
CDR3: CASEDNYGYTF

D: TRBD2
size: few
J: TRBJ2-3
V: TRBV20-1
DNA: TGCAGTGCTTGGGACTATGTCGGGAGGCAAACAGATACGCAGTATTTT
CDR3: CSAWDYVGRQTDTQYF

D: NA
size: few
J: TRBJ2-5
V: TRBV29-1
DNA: TGCAGCGTTGGAGGGACACCTGGAAGGCAAGAGACCCAGTACTTC
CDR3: CSVGGTPGRQETQYF

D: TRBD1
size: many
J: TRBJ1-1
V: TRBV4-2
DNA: TGTGCCAGCAGCCAAGCAGGGGGATCCGCCACTGAAGCTTTCTTT
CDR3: CASSQAGGSATEAFF

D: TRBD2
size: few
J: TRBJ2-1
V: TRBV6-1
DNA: TGTGCCAGCAGTGAACTCGGACTAGCGGGAGTCGGTGAGCAGTTCTTC
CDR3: CASSELGLAGVGEQFF

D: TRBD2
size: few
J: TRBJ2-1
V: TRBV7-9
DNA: TGTGCCAGCAGTCGCCTTGACGGGACTAGCGGGGGGCCGGCTGGAAATGAGCAGTTCTTC
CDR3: CASSRLDGTSGGPAGNEQFF

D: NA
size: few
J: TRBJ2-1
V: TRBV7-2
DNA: TGTGCCAGCAGCTCACGTGGGGACCCTCACAATGAGCAGTTCTTC
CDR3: CASSSRGDPHNEQFF

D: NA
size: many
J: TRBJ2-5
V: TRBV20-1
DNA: TGCAGTGCCCACCAAGAGACCCAGTACTTC
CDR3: CSAHQETQYF

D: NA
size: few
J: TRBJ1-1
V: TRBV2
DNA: TGTGCCAGCAGGTACGTCGATGACACTGAAGCTTTCTTT
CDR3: CASRYVDDTEAFF

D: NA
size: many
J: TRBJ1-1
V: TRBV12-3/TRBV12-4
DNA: TGTGCCAGCAGTTCCCGGGTACCTTTCTTT
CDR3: CASSSRVPFF

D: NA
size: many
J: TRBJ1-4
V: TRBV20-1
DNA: TGCAGTGCTAGAGATCGTAGGATCCCAACTAATGAAAAACTGTTTTTT
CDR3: CSARDRRIPTNEKLFF

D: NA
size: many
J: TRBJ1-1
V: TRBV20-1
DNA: TGCAGTGCTACCCCGGGACATCGGAACACTGAAGCTTTCTTT
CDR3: CSATPGHRNTEAFF

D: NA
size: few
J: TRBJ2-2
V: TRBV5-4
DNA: TGTGCCAGCAGCTTGGAGGCAGGGTCTAACACCGGGGAGCTGTTTTTT
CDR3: CASSLEAGSNTGELFF

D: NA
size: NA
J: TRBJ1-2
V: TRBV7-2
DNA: TGTGCCAGCAGCTTACTCGGTGACAGAGAGAACTATGGCTACACCTTC
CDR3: CASSLLGDRENYGYTF

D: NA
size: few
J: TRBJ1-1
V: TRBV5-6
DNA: TGTGCCAGCAGCCACGTGAAAAAGGGCCGGACGAACACTGAAGCTTTCTTT
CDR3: CASSHVKKGRTNTEAFF

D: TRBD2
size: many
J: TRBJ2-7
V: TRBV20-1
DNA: TGCAGTGCTAGAGACCCCGGGGGGACTTATTCCCCTTACGAGCAGTACTTC
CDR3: CSARDPGGTYSPYEQYF

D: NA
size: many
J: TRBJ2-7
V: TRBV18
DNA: TGTGCCAGCTCACGTACAGTTACTGGCTCCTACGAGCAGTACTTC
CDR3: CASSRTVTGSYEQYF

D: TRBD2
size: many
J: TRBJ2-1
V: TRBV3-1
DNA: TGTGCCAGCAGCCTTCCTAGCGGTTCGCTCAATGAGCAGTTCTTC
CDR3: CASSLPSGSLNEQFF

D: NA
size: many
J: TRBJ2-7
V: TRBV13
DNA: TGTGCCAGCAGCGATCGACAGGTCTACGAGCAGTACTTC
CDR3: CASSDRQVYEQYF

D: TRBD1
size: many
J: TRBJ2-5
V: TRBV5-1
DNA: TGCGCCAGCAGCTCACAGGGGGCCGAGGAGACCCAGTACTTC
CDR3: CASSSQGAEETQYF

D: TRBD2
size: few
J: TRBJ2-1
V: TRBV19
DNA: TGTGCCAGTAGGCCTAGCGGGAGTGTTGATGAGCAGTTCTTC
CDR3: CASRPSGSVDEQFF

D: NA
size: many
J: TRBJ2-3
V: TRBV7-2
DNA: TGTGCCAGCAGAGCCCAACCTTCGGGCCCAGATACGCAGTATTTT
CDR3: CASRAQPSGPDTQYF

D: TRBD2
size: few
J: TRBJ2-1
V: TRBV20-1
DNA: TGCAGTGCTAGACCCCCGAGGGAGCGGGGCAATGAGCAGTTCTTC
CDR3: CSARPPRERGNEQFF

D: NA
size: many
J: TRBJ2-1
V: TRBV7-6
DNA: TGTGCCAGCAGCTTAGGGAGAGGGTATGAGCAGTTCTTC
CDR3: CASSLGRGYEQFF

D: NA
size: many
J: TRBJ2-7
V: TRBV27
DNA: TGTGCCAGCAGTTCCTTGGCTGGAGGGGGAAGGTCCTACGAGCAGTACTTC
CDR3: CASSSLAGGGRSYEQYF

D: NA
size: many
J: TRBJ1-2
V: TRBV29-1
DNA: TGCAGCGTTGTAATCAACTATGGCTACACCTTC
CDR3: CSVVINYGYTF

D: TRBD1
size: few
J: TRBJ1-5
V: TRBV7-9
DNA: TGTGCCAGCACCCAGGGGGCACGGCAGCCCCAGCATTTT
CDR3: CASTQGARQPQHF

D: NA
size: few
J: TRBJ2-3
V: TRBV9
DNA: TGTGCCAGCGGCGCCACTAGCACAGATACGCAGTATTTT
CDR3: CASGATSTDTQYF

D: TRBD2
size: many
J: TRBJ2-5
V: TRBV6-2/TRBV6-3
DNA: TGTGCCAGCATCTTAGCGGGGACGTACCAAGAGACCCAGTACTTC
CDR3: CASILAGTYQETQYF

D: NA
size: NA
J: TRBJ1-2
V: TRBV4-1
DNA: TGCGCCAGCAGCCAAGGGGGCTTCTATGGCTACACCTTC
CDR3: CASSQGGFYGYTF

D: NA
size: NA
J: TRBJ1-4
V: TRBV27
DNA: TGTGCCAGCAGTTTAGACGGGTCGGATCTGACTTTT
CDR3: CASSLDGSDLTF

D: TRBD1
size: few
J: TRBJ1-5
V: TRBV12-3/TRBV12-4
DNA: TGTGCCAGCAGCACAGGGGGAAGACAGCCCCAGCATTTT
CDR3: CASSTGGRQPQHF

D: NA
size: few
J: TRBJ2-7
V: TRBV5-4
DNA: TGTGCCAGCAGCTTTAGCCAGGGAAGGAACGAGCAGTACTTC
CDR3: CASSFSQGRNEQYF

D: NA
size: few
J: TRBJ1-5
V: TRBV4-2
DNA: TGTGCCAGCAGCCAAGACAGCCTACTCAATCAGCCCCAGCATTTT
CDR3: CASSQDSLLNQPQHF

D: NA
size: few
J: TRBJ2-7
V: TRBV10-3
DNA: TGTGCCATCACCCCGGACAGCTTAGATGAGCAGTACTTC
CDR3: CAITPDSLDEQYF

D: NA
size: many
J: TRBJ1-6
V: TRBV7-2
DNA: TGTGCCAGCAGCCCCGACAGTCGGGCTTCACCCCTCCACTTT
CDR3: CASSPDSRASPLHF

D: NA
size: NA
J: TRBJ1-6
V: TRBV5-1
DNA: TGCGCCAGCAGCTTGGAAGGGGTTCTTGGATCACCCCTCCACTTT
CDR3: CASSLEGVLGSPLHF